This T cell receptor (beta chain) was sequenced during a study of blood T cell repertoires in COVID-19. Study information: Samples of COVID-19 (acute and convalescent) were obtained from the United States, Italy and Spain. Sources were T cells, B-cell-depleted T cells, or PBMCs; the material itself was cDNA or gDNA.

In the original workflow: Counts of nucleated cells, estimated from reference gene primer amplification, were obtained. The method was immunoSEQ multiplex PCR; TCRdb's version includes in-frame clones alone and lacks a portion of them. The DNA gave D and trimming, while V, J and clone size come from that table. Of 250,000 to 300,000 clones listed, about nine tenths are singletons. The specimen was peripheral blood. This TCR came from a woman in her 50s who had recovered from COVID-19.

The DNA of the CDR3 is TGTGCCAGCAGTTACTCCGGGGCCCGGGAGGAAGCTTTCTTT. This sequence encodes CASSYSGAREEAFF. This rearrangement joins TRBV6-2 or TRBV6-3 to TRBJ1-1; D may be TRBD1 (5 bases). This CDR3 has 14 amino acids. V gave up 0 bases and J gave up 8 bases, with 13 bases separating them. Germline V CDR1 and CDR2: MNHEY, SVGEGT.